At least ten counts were recorded for the clone carrying this T cell receptor beta chain. Its antigen is as yet unknown. The source of the sample is a study of T cells in Graves' hyperthyroidism and ophthalmopathy. Overall study findings and caveats: Ophthalmopathy was told apart from stable hyperthyroidism by a 13 V-J model.

Authors of the study amplified TCR beta CDR3 regions from RNA transcripts. The HTBI primer set served for first-round RT-PCR of the TCR CDR3. In TCRdb, the multiplex PCR reads were re-called with MiXCR into one record per CDR3 protein. This sample has 500,000 to 750,000 distinct CDR3 sequences, with approximately 44% found just once. Germline CDR1 and CDR2: PRHDT and FYEKMQ (reference sequence). The CDR3 has 14 amino acids. V lost 7 bases and J 1 base, leaving 13 bases between the germline ends. The chain uses TRBV13 and TRBJ1-2; no clear D. Sample: peripheral blood or thyroid tissue (not recorded which). The receptor was isolated from a woman between 18 and 29 years old with Graves' hyperthyroidism. CDR3 loop: CASTSGFLNYGYTF. In DNA form, the CDR3 reads TGTGCCAGCACTAGCGGATTCCTTAACTATGGCTACACCTTC.